This is a list of T cell receptor beta chains from one sample in a study of cytomegalovirus exposure and HLA in healthy donors. Sequenced by immunoSEQ multiplex PCR; TCRdb stores in-frame clones only, minus some. The sample holds 200,000 to 250,000 clones; around 88% are singletons and the top ten take approximately 2.9%. The specimen sequenced was PBMCs. These receptors were taken from a woman aged 18-30 years in good health and CMV-seronegative. CDR3s include the opening cysteine and the closing phenylalanine or tryptophan. D genes are given only for firm matches. A clone size is listed for some rows: how often the clone was seen (once, few, many), or a class if it is expanded.

cdr3_length,d_call,v_call,clone_size,cdr3_aa
18,TRBD1,TRBV28,-,CASSSPSGGTDMNTEAFF
15,TRBD2,TRBV27,-,CASSDGSGKFMEQYF
12,-,TRBV29-1,-,CSARSYSETQYF
16,TRBD2,TRBV7-2,-,CASSISGSKAKNIQYF
12,-,TRBV11-2,-,CASSYGGVEAFF
16,TRBD1,TRBV19,-,CASSTQGAIGNYGYTF
17,-,TRBV5-5,-,CASSLDGRTGSPYEQYF
16,-,TRBV28,-,CASSRESGTKYQYDTF
17,-,TRBV7-8,-,CALGPAGPTFSTDTQYF
16,TRBD2,TRBV7-2,-,CASSLGTSGTGETQYF
16,-,TRBV13,-,CASSPQGWSDTGELFF
16,TRBD1,TRBV27,-,CASSLWSQGAIYGYTF
16,TRBD2,TRBV10-1,once,CASSEPSTSGQETQYF
16,-,TRBV11-2,-,CASSVLFWTESHEQYF
19,-,TRBV5-8,-,CASSSGSAPLQGRTYEQYF
15,-,TRBV7-3,once,CASSLTGANTDTQYF
15,TRBD1,TRBV7-9,-,CASSLEVDRAYGYTF
15,-,TRBV27,-,CASSSLVRTVGEQYF
15,TRBD1,TRBV28,once,CASSPQGEDYNEQFF
15,TRBD2,TRBV11-1,-,CASSSRTWGGDTQYF
13,TRBD1,TRBV2,-,CAHSTGGGYGYTF
15,-,TRBV27,-,CASSLSAWAGDGYTF
15,TRBD2,TRBV5-1,-,CASSTGLAGTDTQYF
15,-,TRBV7-3,once,CASSLGLSTYNEQFF
13,-,TRBV28,-,CASQTGYSYEQYF
14,-,TRBV10-1,few,CACGGKGLPDTQYF
16,TRBD1,TRBV5-6,-,CASSWGTGIRTYEQYF
17,TRBD2,TRBV2,-,CASSQHEGLGRGNIQYF
14,TRBD1,TRBV5-4,-,CASSKEAGQGVYTF
16,-,TRBV4-1,-,CASRPTTSLANEKLFF
13,TRBD1,TRBV5-1,-,CASSYQTGPEAFF